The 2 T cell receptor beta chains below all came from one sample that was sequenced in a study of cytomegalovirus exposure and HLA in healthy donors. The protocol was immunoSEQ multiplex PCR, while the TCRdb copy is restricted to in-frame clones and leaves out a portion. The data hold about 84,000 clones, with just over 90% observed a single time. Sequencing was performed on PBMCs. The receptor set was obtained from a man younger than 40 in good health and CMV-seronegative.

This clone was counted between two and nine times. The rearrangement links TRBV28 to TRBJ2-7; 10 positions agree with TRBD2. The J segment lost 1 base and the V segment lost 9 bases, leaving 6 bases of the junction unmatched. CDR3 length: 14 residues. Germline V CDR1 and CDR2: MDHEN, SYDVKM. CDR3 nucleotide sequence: TGTGCCAGTCAAGCTAGCGGGGGATCCTACGAGCAGTACTTC. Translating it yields CASQASGGSYEQYF. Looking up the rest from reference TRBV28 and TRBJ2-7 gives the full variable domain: DVKVTQSSRYLVKRTGEKVFLECVQDMDHENMFWYRQDPGLGLRLIYFSYDVKMKEKGDIPEGYSVSREKKERFSLILESASTNQTSMYLCASQASGGSYEQYFGPGTRLTVT.

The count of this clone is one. The CDR3 bases are TGTGCCACCAGCAGAGATGGACGGTCCGGGGACGAGCAGTACTTC. Translation: CATSRDGRSGDEQYF. The chain links TRBV15 to TRBJ2-7; possible D gene TRBD2, 5 bases. This CDR3 comprises 15 residues. Germline CDR1 is LNHNV and CDR2 is YYDKDF (reference sequence). Trimming shortened V by 0 bases and J by 5 bases, and 14 bases separated the two germline ends.